This T cell receptor (beta chain) was recovered during a study of long-term antiretroviral therapy in people with HIV. Sequencing relied on immunoSEQ assay v3.0, run at survey level. Repertoires were generated with immunoSEQ multiplex PCR, while TCRdb's copy carries only in-frame clones and drops some. The repertoire has approximately 26,000 clones, about 80% of them found once; the top ten carry about 9.1%. V lost 5 bases to trimming and J lost 3 bases, with 17 bases between them. Germline CDR1 and CDR2: SGHRS and YFSETQ. The CDR3 has 15 residues. The receptor was derived from a woman between 40 and 55 years old with HIV. The chain employs TRBV5-1 and TRBJ1-1, with D maybe TRBD1 (5 bases). Material: unsorted PBMCs, obtained 1.2 years after starting antiretroviral therapy. CDR3 nucleotide sequence: TGCGCCAGCAGTCACTCAGGGAACGGGGACACTGAAGCTTTCTTT. Amino acids: CASSHSGNGDTEAFF.